This TCR beta chain derives from a study of blood T cell repertoires in COVID-19. Study overall: Whether acute or convalescent, the COVID-19 samples came from the United States, Italy and Spain. PBMCs, B-cell-depleted T cells, or T cells provided the cDNA or gDNA that made up the material.

Original processing notes: Reference gene primer amplification gave nucleated cell count estimates. Here immunoSEQ multiplex PCR was the method, and the copy in TCRdb shows in-frame clones only, minus some. V and J calls plus clone size are reproduced from that table; the DNA served to infer D and trimming. In the table there are approximately 180,000 clones, about 87% of which are singletons. The sequence derives from a woman in her 70s with COVID-19, enrolled during active disease. Sequenced material: peripheral blood.

The CDR3 DNA sequence: TGCGCCAGCAGTGAGTCCCAGGGGGGAAATTCACCCCTCCACTTT. Residues: CASSESQGGNSPLHF. J is TRBJ1-6 and V is TRBV10-2; 7 bases align to TRBD1. CDR3 size: 15 residues. Trimming at V came to 0 bases and at J to 7 bases, leaving 3 bases not matched to a gene. Germline V CDR1 and CDR2: WSHSY, SAAADI.